A selection of T cell receptor beta chains follows, all from one sample in a study of shared clonotypes between healthy human individuals. Clones were sequenced by immunoSEQ multiplex PCR, and TCRdb holds only the in-frame ones, with some missing. The sample lists over 700,000 clones; roughly 72% were seen once. The sequencing sample was made of memory CD4+ T cells sorted from blood. The receptors were sampled from a woman between 25 and 40 years old in good health. Both conserved end residues are trimmed from each CDR3. Size tells how often a clone was seen (once, few, many) or the class of an expanded clone, and some rows leave it out.

CDR3: ASSELRYNEQF
V: TRBV2
J: TRBJ2-1
size: once

CDR3: ASSTGLQDTEAF
V: TRBV18
J: TRBJ1-1
size: -

CDR3: ASSFTRDRDLDTQY
V: TRBV11-2
J: TRBJ2-3
size: -

CDR3: ASSFRGRAENTGELF
V: TRBV7-9
J: TRBJ2-2
size: -

CDR3: ASSLPGFYEQY
V: TRBV5-6
J: TRBJ2-7
size: few

CDR3: ASSLDAGQPQH
V: TRBV5-1
J: TRBJ1-5
size: -

CDR3: ASSPLHGRQGGRYEQY
V: TRBV18
J: TRBJ2-7
size: -

CDR3: ASSLGQGASTDTQY
V: TRBV5-1
J: TRBJ2-3
size: few

CDR3: ASSPSGANEQF
V: TRBV18
J: TRBJ2-1
size: -

CDR3: SVASQETQY
V: TRBV29-1
J: TRBJ2-5
size: -

CDR3: ASSSLPGSSEQY
V: TRBV27
J: TRBJ2-7
size: -

CDR3: ASGPSQGRYGYT
V: TRBV28
J: TRBJ1-2
size: -

CDR3: ASSPGLATSEQY
V: TRBV7-2
J: TRBJ2-7
size: -

CDR3: ASSSWVAATNEKLF
V: TRBV7-9
J: TRBJ1-4
size: -

CDR3: ATSRVEGPNTEAF
V: TRBV15
J: TRBJ1-1
size: -

CDR3: ASGQTSGIYEQY
V: TRBV23-1
J: TRBJ2-7
size: once

CDR3: ASSSSPANTQY
V: TRBV28
J: TRBJ2-3
size: -

CDR3: ASSEPPNYGYT
V: TRBV7-2
J: TRBJ1-2
size: -

CDR3: ASSSGLAGNEQF
V: TRBV11-3
J: TRBJ2-1
size: -

CDR3: ATGGGGRVPDTQY
V: TRBV15
J: TRBJ2-3
size: -

CDR3: ASSGGLAGDIGHHILPYNEQF
V: TRBV9
J: TRBJ2-1
size: -

CDR3: ASSPVAAGTGELF
V: TRBV19
J: TRBJ2-2
size: -

CDR3: ASSASVSYEQY
V: TRBV7-9
J: TRBJ2-7
size: -

CDR3: ASSEAPSGPNSYEQY
V: TRBV25-1
J: TRBJ2-7
size: few

CDR3: ASSFHSEKLF
V: TRBV28
J: TRBJ1-4
size: -

CDR3: ASNSLVLAVKMGNEQF
V: TRBV7-2
J: TRBJ2-1
size: -

CDR3: SASSSHGYT
V: TRBV20-1
J: TRBJ1-2
size: -

CDR3: SVDGEREPYEQY
V: TRBV29-1
J: -
size: few

CDR3: ASSQDPGQGLYGYT
V: TRBV14
J: TRBJ1-2
size: few

CDR3: ASSPEPRGQGNTIY
V: TRBV18
J: TRBJ1-3
size: few

CDR3: ASSPRGPDTQY
V: TRBV18
J: TRBJ2-3
size: -

CDR3: ASSTRTGLDTGELF
V: TRBV9
J: TRBJ2-2
size: -

CDR3: ASSLDSNTGELF
V: TRBV7-7
J: TRBJ2-2
size: -

CDR3: ASSFTGANVLT
V: TRBV5-1
J: TRBJ2-6
size: -

CDR3: ASKAQNSYEQY
V: TRBV11-2
J: TRBJ2-7
size: -

CDR3: ASSERTGLGGYT
V: TRBV6-1
J: TRBJ1-2
size: -

CDR3: AISGQSYEQY
V: TRBV10-3
J: TRBJ2-7
size: few

CDR3: ASGGYEQY
V: TRBV28
J: TRBJ2-7
size: -

CDR3: ASRPTSGSTGELF
V: TRBV2
J: TRBJ2-2
size: -

CDR3: ASSPLVGNIQY
V: TRBV28
J: TRBJ2-4
size: few

CDR3: ASSPITNQPQH
V: TRBV27
J: TRBJ1-5
size: -

CDR3: ASSTGSGANVLT
V: TRBV7-3
J: TRBJ2-6
size: -

CDR3: ASSLKEYEQF
V: TRBV5-8
J: TRBJ2-1
size: -

CDR3: ASSRKTGYTGELF
V: TRBV6-1
J: TRBJ2-2
size: -

CDR3: ASSFASGRFTDTQY
V: TRBV7-3
J: TRBJ2-3
size: -

CDR3: ASSLFRAPSEQY
V: TRBV28
J: TRBJ2-7
size: -

CDR3: ATSRGEASNQPQH
V: TRBV15
J: TRBJ1-5
size: -

CDR3: ASRLAGGYNEQF
V: TRBV5-1
J: TRBJ2-1
size: few

CDR3: ASMPGTAYEQY
V: TRBV10-1
J: TRBJ2-7
size: -

CDR3: ASSPPAGRVEQY
V: TRBV4-1
J: TRBJ2-7
size: -

CDR3: ASSSMGRRFNEKLF
V: TRBV27
J: TRBJ1-4
size: -

CDR3: ASSQTNSYEQY
V: TRBV18
J: TRBJ2-7
size: -

CDR3: ASSTGQYNEQF
V: TRBV7-2
J: TRBJ2-1
size: once

CDR3: SAGGHQPQH
V: TRBV20-1
J: TRBJ1-5
size: -